In this sample, the clone carrying this TCR beta chain is medium-sized. There are 17 residues in the CDR3. Trimming stripped 0 bases from V and 1 base from J, with 13 bases between. Germline V CDR1 and CDR2: ENHRY, SYGVKD. These data belong to a study of tumor and adjacent non-tumor tissue in lung cancer. Three rounds of nested PCR, following a modified ARM-PCR protocol, produced the TCRbeta library. TCRdb called the multiplex PCR reads again in MiXCR, with one record for every CDR3 protein. The data hold approximately 71,000 distinct CDR3 sequences, with roughly 56% observed a single time. This sample's RNA came from whole unsorted tissue. Between August and November 2014, newly diagnosed, chemotherapy-naive lung cancer patients underwent thoracic surgery in China.

This TCR derives from a man aged 45-60 years with non-small cell lung cancer. Sequencing input: lung tumor tissue. This chain joins TRBV10-3 and TRBJ1-5; a weak D match, TRBD1 (5 bases). The CDR3 DNA reads TGTGCCATCAGTGAGTCGGGGGGACGGTCGAGCAATCAGCCCCAGCATTTT. Amino acids: CAISESGGRSSNQPQHF.